Below are 10 T cell receptor beta chains sequenced from a single sample in a study of blood T cell repertoires in COVID-19. Using immunoSEQ multiplex PCR, the repertoire was profiled, and TCRdb retains in-frame clones only, with some absent. The repertoire includes roughly 95,000 clones, about 81% of them detected once, and around 4% sits in the top ten. The sequenced sample was peripheral blood. The receptors come from a man in his sixties with acute or convalescent COVID-19.

The rearrangement links TRBV6-1 to TRBJ2-7; possible D gene TRBD2, 6 bases. Germline V gene lookup returns CDR1 MNHNS and CDR2 SASEGT. V gave up 1 base and J gave up 3 bases, with 7 bases separating them. This CDR3 comprises 13 residues. The CDR3, as DNA: TGTGCCAGCAGTGAAGTGCGGGGCTACGAGCAGTACGTC. It is translated as CASSEVRGYEQYV.

J is TRBJ1-5 and V is TRBV18; D not certain. V was pared by 0 bases and J by 7 bases, with 13 bases between. CDR1 is KGHSH, CDR2 LQKENI, per germline. The CDR3 has 15 residues. The CDR3 sequence: CASSPPFGFGQPQHF. The CDR3 nucleotides are TGTGCCAGCTCACCACCTTTCGGATTCGGGCAGCCCCAGCATTTT.

The CDR3 reads CASSGSSGNTIYF. The CDR3 nucleotides read TGTGCCAGCAGCGGCAGCTCTGGAAACACCATATATTTT. The V gene is TRBV13, the J gene TRBJ1-3; D ambiguous. This CDR3 has 13 amino acids. V lost 5 bases and J 0 bases, leaving 5 bases between the germline ends. CDR1 and CDR2 from the germline V gene are PRHDT and FYEKMQ (reference sequence).

This clone was detected ten times or more. This chain links TRBV7-2 with TRBJ1-3, with unresolved D. The CDR3 is made up of 16 amino acids. With 2 bases removed from V and 0 bases from J, the gap between germline ends came to 11 bases. Germline-derived CDR1 and CDR2 are SGHTA and FQGNSA. CDR3 DNA sequence: TGTGCCAGCAGCTTACAAGACTTACGCTCTGGAAACACCATATATTTT. Translating it yields CASSLQDLRSGNTIYF.

The chain joins TRBV28 to TRBJ1-6; D gene ambiguous. The V gene's germline CDR1 is MDHEN and CDR2 SYDVKM. The V and J ends lost 6 bases and 3 bases respectively, with 9 bases between them. This CDR3 is 14 amino acids long. The DNA for the CDR3 is TGTGCCAGCAGCGCGAGCTACTATAATTCACCCCTCCACTTT. Its translation: CASSASYYNSPLHF.

The chain couples TRBV19 to TRBJ2-7; D is unresolved. The ends were cut back, 8 bases at V and 8 bases at J, with 22 bases in the middle. The CDR3 spans 14 residues. Germline CDR1 and CDR2: LNHDA and SQIVND (reference sequence). The CDR3 coding sequence is TGTGCCAGTGATGGGCCCAAAGATCTACGAAAGCAGTACGTC. As protein: CASDGPKDLRKQYV.

Only one count was recorded for this clone. The V gene is TRBV9, the J gene TRBJ2-3; TRBD2 matches 10 bases. Germline lookup yields CDR1 SGDLS and CDR2 YYNGEE. The CDR3 spans 15 residues. J was trimmed by 5 bases and V by 2 bases; bases with no gene match: 5. The CDR3 DNA reads as TGTGCCAGCAGCGTTGCGGGACTAGCGTTAGATACGCAGTATTTT. It translates to CASSVAGLALDTQYF. The full variable domain, in which reference TRBV9 and TRBJ2-3 provide the parts outside the CDR3, is DSGVTQTPKHLITATGQRVTLRCSPRSGDLSVYWYQQSLDQGLQFLIQYYNGEERAKGNILERFSAQQFPDLHSELNLSSLELGDSALYFCASSVAGLALDTQYFGPGTRLTVL.

The V call is TRBV19, the J call TRBJ1-1; unclear D gene. The V and J ends lost 8 bases and 10 bases respectively, with 23 bases between them. Germline loops: CDR1 LNHDA, CDR2 SQIVND (reference sequence). This CDR3 has 14 residues. The DNA for the CDR3 is TGTGCCAGTGGCCCTGGGCGGGGTTCCCGAGCAGCTTTCTTT. Translating gives CASGPGRGSRAAFF.

The chain uses TRBV3-1 (or the pseudogene TRBV3-2) and TRBJ2-5, with D maybe TRBD1 (5 bases). There are 15 residues in the CDR3. Germline CDR1 and CDR2: LGHDT and YNNKEL (reference sequence). Trimming left V 2 bases short and J 0 bases short, with 10 bases between. The CDR3 loop is CASSQQGSHQETQYF. The CDR3 nucleotides are TGTGCCAGCAGCCAACAGGGAAGCCACCAAGAGACCCAGTACTTC.

This clone was seen a few times. The J gene is TRBJ2-1, the V gene TRBV6-4; 8 bases align to TRBD2. Trimming took 2 bases from V and 5 from J; bases not matched to a gene: 8. The CDR3 loop spans 16 amino acids. Per germline, CDR1 MRHNA and CDR2 SNTAGT. CDR3 sequence: CASSDQAGVANNEQFF. The CDR3 DNA is TGTGCCAGCAGTGACCAAGCGGGAGTGGCCAACAATGAGCAGTTCTTC.